Here is one T cell receptor (beta chain) with its context. This table comes from immunoSEQ multiplex PCR, and its TCRdb copy is limited to in-frame clones, with some not included. The table shows 40,000 to 60,000 clones, with about nine tenths occurring only once. These data come from a study of T cell changes during pregnancy in multiple sclerosis. Germline loops: CDR1 SNHLY, CDR2 FYNNEI. Trimming took 4 bases from V and 4 from J, leaving 16 bases between them. The CDR3 is 15 residues long. This TCR came from a female donor with multiple sclerosis, enrolled in a pregnancy study. The chain recombines TRBV2 with TRBJ1-2; the D gene is possibly TRBD1 (5 bases). The input for sequencing was CD4+ T cells from peripheral blood mononuclear cells, taken in the third trimester of pregnancy. Written as DNA, the CDR3 is TGTGCCAGCAGTGGGAGGGGAGAAAACCTCTATGGCTACACCTTC. Protein sequence: CASSGRGENLYGYTF.